This TCR beta chain emerged from a study of blood T cells in healthy people across ages. This CDR3 spans 13 amino acids. Unmatched junction bases numbered 5, after V lost 7 bases and J lost 2 bases. Germline loops: CDR1 SQVTM, CDR2 ANQGSEA. This clonotype was seen at least ten times. A J-beta primer mix and a sample-barcoded 5' primer were used in a second PCR of about 7 to 12 cycles. TCRdb ran MiXCR on the 5' RACE reads and lists one entry per CDR3 protein. The sample lists about 640,000 distinct CDR3 sequences, roughly 41% occurring once. Sequenced: blood. This chain uses TRBV29-1 with TRBJ2-4, with 7 bases matching TRBD2. The source of this sequence is an elderly man in good health. In DNA, the CDR3 is TGCAGCGCAACTAGCGATACCAAAAACATTCAGTACTTC. This sequence encodes CSATSDTKNIQYF.